The clone carrying this T cell receptor (beta chain) is a singleton in its sample. CDR3 length: 14 residues. CDR1 is MNHEY and CDR2 is SVGAGI in the germline V gene. With 2 bases removed from V and 1 base from J, the gap between germline ends came to 8 bases. The sample originates from a study of blood T cell repertoires in COVID-19. Study summary: COVID-19 samples from acute and convalescent phases originated in the United States, Italy and Spain. PBMCs, B-cell-depleted T cells, or T cells were the source of the cDNA or gDNA that made up the material.

As handled by the study authors: Reference gene primer amplification gave estimated nucleated cell counts. Generated by immunoSEQ multiplex PCR, the TCRdb table keeps only in-frame clones and is missing some. V, J and clone size are those of that table, while D and trimming were read from the DNA. The table lists tens of thousands of clones, 75% to 90% of them singletons. Specimen: peripheral blood. The chain combines TRBV6-5 with TRBJ2-5; D call uncertain. This receptor was obtained from a male donor with acute or convalescent COVID-19. The CDR3 loop reads CASSYSYSQETQYF. CDR3 DNA: TGTGCCAGCAGTTACAGCTATTCCCAAGAGACCCAGTACTTC.